This is a list of T cell receptor beta chains from one sample in a study of blood T cell repertoires in COVID-19. Data came from immunoSEQ multiplex PCR; TCRdb stores just in-frame clones and leaves some out. The sample comprises approximately 170,000 clones, about 86% of which are singletons, and roughly 19% rests with the top ten. Sequenced input: peripheral blood. The source of these receptors is an elderly woman with acute or convalescent COVID-19. CDR3s include the opening cysteine and the closing phenylalanine or tryptophan. Each record gives: clone size, J gene, V gene, CDR3 length, D gene, CDR3 DNA, CDR3 protein. A D gene is named only where the DNA matches it firmly. Clone size, where shown, is once, few, many, or a class for clones that have expanded.

size: few
J: TRBJ1-6
V: TRBV19
length: 14
D: TRBD1
DNA: TGTGCCAGTAGCGACAGGGTCGGGAATTCACCCCTCCACTTT
CDR3: CASSDRVGNSPLHF

size: .
J: TRBJ1-2
V: TRBV9
length: 13
D: .
DNA: TGTGCCAGCAGCGTAGACAGGAACTATGGCTACACCTTC
CDR3: CASSVDRNYGYTF

size: .
J: TRBJ1-5
V: TRBV19
length: 13
D: .
DNA: TGTGCCACCAAAAGCCTAGGCAATCAGCCCCAGCATTTT
CDR3: CATKSLGNQPQHF

size: .
J: TRBJ1-3
V: TRBV29-1
length: 15
D: .
DNA: TGCAGCGTTGAAGATCAATCGAGCTCTGGAAACACCATATATTTT
CDR3: CSVEDQSSSGNTIYF

size: .
J: TRBJ2-7
V: TRBV28
length: 13
D: TRBD1
DNA: TGTGCCAGCAGTAGTGGACAGGCTTTCCTGGAGTACTTC
CDR3: CASSSGQAFLEYF

size: .
J: TRBJ1-4
V: TRBV2
length: 16
D: .
DNA: TGTGCCAGCAGTAAGGACTCCCCGACTTATCGGGAAAAACTGTTTTTT
CDR3: CASSKDSPTYREKLFF

size: .
J: TRBJ2-3
V: TRBV10-3
length: 14
D: .
DNA: TGTGCCATCAGTCGACTGGAGAGCACAGATACGCAGTATTTT
CDR3: CAISRLESTDTQYF

size: .
J: TRBJ2-1
V: TRBV15
length: 17
D: TRBD1
DNA: TGTGCCACCAGCACGGAAAGATCCAGGGGGCGGAACAATGAGCAGTTCTTC
CDR3: CATSTERSRGRNNEQFF

size: .
J: TRBJ2-1
V: TRBV25-1
length: 12
D: .
DNA: TGTGCCAGCAGCCGGGACTACAATGAGCAGTTCTTC
CDR3: CASSRDYNEQFF

size: .
J: TRBJ1-2
V: TRBV29-1
length: 12
D: TRBD1
DNA: TGCAGCGTTGTACGGACAGGACGAGGCTACACCTTC
CDR3: CSVVRTGRGYTF

size: few
J: TRBJ2-2
V: TRBV28
length: 14
D: .
DNA: TGTGCCAGCAGGCGTGCAGGACTCACCGGGGAGCTGTTTTTT
CDR3: CASRRAGLTGELFF

size: .
J: TRBJ2-1
V: TRBV6-2/TRBV6-3
length: 16
D: .
DNA: TGTGCCAGCAGTACCGCGGGGGCTGTCTCCTACAATGAGCAGTTCTTC
CDR3: CASSTAGAVSYNEQFF

size: .
J: TRBJ1-2
V: TRBV27
length: 15
D: .
DNA: TGTGCCAGCAGTTTAACCGCAGGGGCTAATTTTGGCTACACCTTC
CDR3: CASSLTAGANFGYTF

size: few
J: TRBJ1-6
V: TRBV11-2
length: 14
D: .
DNA: TGTGCCAGCAGTCGCGGGTGGCTTAATTCACCCCTCCACTTT
CDR3: CASSRGWLNSPLHF

size: once
J: TRBJ1-5
V: TRBV6-2/TRBV6-3
length: 15
D: .
DNA: TGTGCCAGCAGTTTCTTCGCAGGACTCAATCAGCCCCAGCATTTT
CDR3: CASSFFAGLNQPQHF

size: .
J: TRBJ1-6
V: TRBV7-9
length: 14
D: .
DNA: TGTGCCAGCAGTTTCAGGGGCCCTAATTCACCCCTCCACTTT
CDR3: CASSFRGPNSPLHF

size: .
J: TRBJ2-3
V: TRBV7-3
length: 15
D: .
DNA: TGTGCCAGCAGCCTACGGGGGGCCTACACAGATACGCAGTATTTT
CDR3: CASSLRGAYTDTQYF

size: many
J: TRBJ2-1
V: TRBV9
length: 16
D: TRBD2
DNA: TGTGCCAGCAGCGCGGAGGGACTAGCGGGAATGCTGAGGCAGTTCTTC
CDR3: CASSAEGLAGMLRQFF

size: .
J: TRBJ1-4
V: TRBV4-2
length: 13
D: TRBD1
DNA: TGTGCCAGCACAAGACAGGGGAGTGAAAAACTGTTTTTT
CDR3: CASTRQGSEKLFF

size: few
J: TRBJ1-2
V: TRBV29-1
length: 14
D: .
DNA: TGCAGCGTTGTGGGTCGGGCGGAGGGACATGGCTACACCTTC
CDR3: CSVVGRAEGHGYTF

size: .
J: TRBJ2-7
V: TRBV2
length: 13
D: .
DNA: TGTGCCGGAGATGGGGGCCAGGGCTACGAGCAGTACTTC
CDR3: CAGDGGQGYEQYF

size: .
J: TRBJ2-1
V: TRBV16
length: 14
D: TRBD2
DNA: TGTGCCAGCAACCCCGGGACTACCAACAATGAGCAGTTCTTC
CDR3: CASNPGTTNNEQFF

size: .
J: TRBJ1-6
V: TRBV5-1
length: 17
D: .
DNA: TGCGCCAGCAGCTTGACCTCCGGTGGCGCGGGTAATTCACCCCTCCACTTT
CDR3: CASSLTSGGAGNSPLHF

size: .
J: TRBJ2-1
V: TRBV9
length: 16
D: TRBD2
DNA: TGTGCCAGCAGCCCAGCCGGACTAGCGGCTTACAATGAGCAGTTCTTC
CDR3: CASSPAGLAAYNEQFF

size: .
J: TRBJ2-2
V: TRBV4-2
length: 16
D: TRBD2
DNA: TGTGCCAGCAGCCAAGATAGCGGGAGGTCAACCGGGGAGCTGTTTTTT
CDR3: CASSQDSGRSTGELFF

size: .
J: TRBJ2-1
V: TRBV5-1
length: 16
D: TRBD1
DNA: TGCGCCAGCAGCTTGGATGAGACAGGGACCTACAATGAGCAGTTCTTC
CDR3: CASSLDETGTYNEQFF

size: .
J: TRBJ2-3
V: TRBV6-2/TRBV6-3
length: 14
D: .
DNA: TGTGCCAGCAGCCCCCGACAGGTCACAGATACGCAGTATTTT
CDR3: CASSPRQVTDTQYF

size: .
J: TRBJ1-1
V: TRBV28
length: 15
D: .
DNA: TGTGCCAGCAGTTTTGATAAAGGGGAGGACACTGAAGCTTTCTTT
CDR3: CASSFDKGEDTEAFF

size: once
J: TRBJ1-2
V: TRBV19
length: 14
D: TRBD1
DNA: TGTGCCAGTAGTGACTGGGACAGGTTCTATGGCTACACCTTC
CDR3: CASSDWDRFYGYTF

size: .
J: TRBJ2-5
V: TRBV6-6
length: 14
D: .
DNA: TGTGCCAGCAGTGGCCCAGGACTCAAAGAGACCCAGTACTTC
CDR3: CASSGPGLKETQYF

size: few
J: TRBJ2-3
V: TRBV10-2
length: 15
D: TRBD2
DNA: TGCGCCAGCAGCGCTTCGGGAGGGCGTCAAGATACGCAGTATTTT
CDR3: CASSASGGRQDTQYF

size: .
J: TRBJ2-3
V: TRBV6-2/TRBV6-3
length: 18
D: TRBD2
DNA: TGTGCCAGCAGCCCTACTCCGGGACTAGCCTATTACACAGATACGCAGTATTTT
CDR3: CASSPTPGLAYYTDTQYF

size: .
J: TRBJ2-1
V: TRBV27
length: 16
D: TRBD2
DNA: TGTGCCAGCAGCCGACTAGCGGCTAACTCCTACAATGAGCAGTTCTTC
CDR3: CASSRLAANSYNEQFF

size: .
J: TRBJ1-2
V: TRBV28
length: 14
D: TRBD1
DNA: TGTGCCAGCAGACATTACACAGGGGGCCGTGGCTACACCTTC
CDR3: CASRHYTGGRGYTF

size: .
J: TRBJ2-3
V: TRBV9
length: 16
D: TRBD2
DNA: TGTGCCAGCAGCGTAGAGGGACTAGCGAGCACAGATACGCAGTATTTT
CDR3: CASSVEGLASTDTQYF

size: .
J: TRBJ2-1
V: TRBV24-1
length: 16
D: .
DNA: TGTGCCACCAGTGACGCGTCGGCTAGGGGTTACAATGAGCAGTTCTTC
CDR3: CATSDASARGYNEQFF

size: few
J: TRBJ1-5
V: TRBV15
length: 13
D: .
DNA: TGTGCCACCAGCGGAGAGGCATATCAGCCCCAGCATTTT
CDR3: CATSGEAYQPQHF

size: .
J: TRBJ2-2
V: TRBV15
length: 15
D: .
DNA: TGTGCCACCAGCAGAGATTTGACATCTGGTGGGGAGCTGTTTTTT
CDR3: CATSRDLTSGGELFF

size: .
J: TRBJ1-4
V: TRBV5-1
length: 14
D: .
DNA: TGCGCCAGCAGCTTGGTAGGGGATAGGGAAAAACTGTTTTTT
CDR3: CASSLVGDREKLFF

size: .
J: TRBJ1-4
V: TRBV6-5
length: 14
D: TRBD1
DNA: TGTGCCAGCAGTTTAGACAGGGCCCGCGAAAAACTGTTTTTT
CDR3: CASSLDRAREKLFF

size: .
J: TRBJ1-6
V: TRBV7-9
length: 14
D: .
DNA: TGTGCCAGCAGCTCCATTGCGGATAATTCACCCCTCCACTTT
CDR3: CASSSIADNSPLHF

size: .
J: TRBJ2-2
V: TRBV7-9
length: 14
D: .
DNA: TGTGCCAGCAGCCGAGATATCTACACCGGGGAGCTGTTTTTT
CDR3: CASSRDIYTGELFF

size: few
J: TRBJ1-4
V: TRBV29-1
length: 13
D: TRBD1
DNA: TGCAGCGTAATGACAGGGGGTAATGAAAAACTGTTTTTT
CDR3: CSVMTGGNEKLFF

size: many
J: TRBJ2-6
V: TRBV24-1
length: 16
D: .
DNA: TGTGCCACCAGTGATCACAGGGAAGATGGGGCCAACGTCCTGACTTTC
CDR3: CATSDHREDGANVLTF

size: .
J: TRBJ2-3
V: TRBV11-2
length: 15
D: .
DNA: TGTGCCAGCAGCTTACATGTTACAGACACAGATACGCAGTATTTT
CDR3: CASSLHVTDTDTQYF

size: .
J: TRBJ2-3
V: TRBV6-4
length: 15
D: TRBD2
DNA: TGTGCCAGCAGTATTGCGGGAGGGCCTTCTGATACGCAGTATTTT
CDR3: CASSIAGGPSDTQYF

size: .
J: TRBJ1-4
V: TRBV29-1
length: 13
D: TRBD1
DNA: TGCAGCGTGGGGGGACAGGGATATGAAAAACTGTTTTTT
CDR3: CSVGGQGYEKLFF

size: .
J: TRBJ1-2
V: TRBV5-5
length: 13
D: TRBD1
DNA: TGTGCCAGCAGCTTGGGGACAGGGGATGGCTACACCTTC
CDR3: CASSLGTGDGYTF

size: .
J: TRBJ1-5
V: TRBV19
length: 15
D: .
DNA: TGTGCCAGTAGTATAGCCGGGGGTCTGGGTCAGCCCCAGCATTTT
CDR3: CASSIAGGLGQPQHF

size: .
J: TRBJ2-3
V: TRBV7-9
length: 18
D: TRBD2
DNA: TGTGCCAGCAGCTTAGCCTTCGGACTAGCGGGGTCTGGAGATACGCAGTATTTT
CDR3: CASSLAFGLAGSGDTQYF

size: .
J: TRBJ2-7
V: TRBV10-3
length: 14
D: .
DNA: TGTGCCATCAGGGGAACGGGACATCCCTACGAGCAGTACTTC
CDR3: CAIRGTGHPYEQYF

size: .
J: TRBJ1-6
V: TRBV7-9
length: 16
D: TRBD1
DNA: TGTGCCAGCAGCATCTGGACAGGGGGGGGTAATTCACCCCTCCACTTT
CDR3: CASSIWTGGGNSPLHF

size: few
J: TRBJ2-5
V: TRBV7-3
length: 15
D: TRBD2
DNA: TGTGCCAGCAGCGCCGCTAGCGGGGGGGCCGAGACCCAGTACTTC
CDR3: CASSAASGGAETQYF

size: few
J: TRBJ1-1
V: TRBV7-9
length: 14
D: TRBD1
DNA: TGTGCCAGCAGCCCACAGGGGATAAACACTGAAGCTTTCTTT
CDR3: CASSPQGINTEAFF

size: .
J: TRBJ1-4
V: TRBV25-1
length: 14
D: .
DNA: TGTGCCAGCCAACCTCGGGGGAGGGCTGAAAAACTGTTTTTT
CDR3: CASQPRGRAEKLFF